These 7 T cell receptor beta chains originate from one sample sequenced in a study of blood T cells in healthy people across ages. With a J-beta primer mix and a sample-barcoded 5' primer, a second PCR ran 7 to 11 cycles. Each CDR3 protein is one row after TCRdb ran MiXCR on the 5' RACE reads. The top ten hold 13% of the sample, which has about 650,000 distinct CDR3 sequences, roughly half seen once. Sequences were obtained from blood. All receptors come from a woman aged 80 or over in good health.

The gene calls are TRBV9 and TRBJ1-1; 8 nucleotides agree with TRBD1. Germline trimming cut 6 bases from V and 6 bases from J; bases unmatched to any gene: 10. CDR1 and CDR2 from the germline V gene are SGDLS and YYNGEE. CDR3 length: 14 residues. The CDR3 DNA sequence: TGTGCCAGCATCCCAGGGGGCGGGGCGGCTGAAGCTTTCTTT. Amino acids: CASIPGGGAAEAFF.

The J gene is TRBJ2-2, the V gene TRBV3-1; TRBD1 aligns across 7 bases. Germline trimming cut 6 bases from V and 6 bases from J; bases unmatched to any gene: 10. The germline gives CDR1 LGHDT, CDR2 YNNKEL (reference sequence). The CDR3 spans 15 residues. CDR3 sequence: CASRPTGNKAGELFF. CDR3 in DNA: TGTGCCAGCAGGCCGACAGGGAATAAAGCCGGGGAGCTGTTTTTT.

A few counts support this clonotype. This sequence joins TRBV2 and TRBJ2-1; possibly TRBD2 for D (6 bases). V shed 1 base and J shed 6 bases, with 10 bases lying between them. The CDR3 is 14 amino acids. Germline V gene sequence: CDR1 SNHLY, CDR2 FYNNEI. As DNA, the CDR3 is TGTGCCAGCAGTGAAGTTTTGGGGGGCAATGAGCAGTTCTTC. Amino acids: CASSEVLGGNEQFF.

The chain employs TRBV7-2 and TRBJ1-3, with a possible D match to TRBD1 (5 bases). The V gene's germline CDR1 is SGHTA and CDR2 FQGNSA. The CDR3 has 17 amino acids. V was trimmed by 3 bases and J by 5 bases, leaving 20 bases between them. The CDR3 spells CASSFQGLQEERNTIYF. CDR3 in DNA: TGTGCCAGCAGCTTTCAGGGACTCCAGGAGGAAAGAAACACCATATATTTT.

V is TRBV18 and J is TRBJ1-6; no clear D gene. This CDR3 spans 14 amino acids. Germline CDR1 KGHSH, CDR2 LQKENI. V was trimmed by 4 bases and J by 8 bases, leaving 12 bases between them. Written as DNA, the CDR3 is TGTGCCAGCTCACAGCAGGATCTTGATTCACCCCTCCACTTT. Protein: CASSQQDLDSPLHF.

The J gene is TRBJ1-1, the V gene TRBV20-1; no firm D call. Trimming took off 1 base at V and 8 bases at J, with 8 bases between the two ends. CDR3 size: 11 residues. The germline V gene has CDR1 DFQATT and CDR2 SNEGSKA (reference sequence). This CDR3 reads CSARGAKEAFF. The CDR3 nucleotides read TGCAGTGCTAGAGGGGCGAAGGAAGCTTTCTTT.

The chain combines TRBV6-2 or TRBV6-3 with TRBJ1-2; D is unclear. V was shortened by 0 bases and J by 8 bases, with 16 bases between the two germline ends. This CDR3 has 15 amino acids. Germline CDR1 is MNHEY and CDR2 is SVGEGT. CDR3 bases: TGTGCCAGCAGTTACTCGAACGTACTGAGGGAAGGCTACACCTTC. Protein sequence: CASSYSNVLREGYTF.